This entry concerns a single T cell receptor (beta chain). Its antigen is as yet unknown. Clones were sequenced by immunoSEQ multiplex PCR, and TCRdb holds only the in-frame ones, with some missing. The data hold 120,000 or so clones, with approximately 85% observed a single time. The data are from a study of T cell responses to AZD1222 COVID-19 vaccine. Across the study: Pooling covered second doses at about 4 or about 12 weeks. Study outcomes and limitations: At study baseline, merely over 5 AZD1222 recipients were seropositive. None of the repertoires were sampled until the peak T cell response had passed. As reported, nearly half of all spike-specific TCRs target variant regions that are unmutated.

This CDR3 has 12 amino acids. Germline CDR1 SGHDN, CDR2 FVKESK. Trimming removed 7 bases at V and 8 bases at J, with 11 bases between. V and J are TRBV14 and TRBJ1-4; tentative D call: TRBD1 (6 bases). The source material was peripheral blood, sampled on day 0 of AZD1222 vaccination. The source of this sequence is an adult in good health. This CDR3 is CASIRGAEKLFF. CDR3 bases: TGTGCCAGCATAAGGGGGGCGGAAAAACTGTTTTTT. Variable domain in full (rest from reference TRBV14 and TRBJ1-4): EAGVTQFPSHSVIEKGQTVTLRCDPISGHDNLYWYRRVMGKEIKFLLHFVKESKQDESGMPNNRFLAERTGGTYSTLKVQPAELEDSGVYFCASIRGAEKLFFGSGTQLSVL.